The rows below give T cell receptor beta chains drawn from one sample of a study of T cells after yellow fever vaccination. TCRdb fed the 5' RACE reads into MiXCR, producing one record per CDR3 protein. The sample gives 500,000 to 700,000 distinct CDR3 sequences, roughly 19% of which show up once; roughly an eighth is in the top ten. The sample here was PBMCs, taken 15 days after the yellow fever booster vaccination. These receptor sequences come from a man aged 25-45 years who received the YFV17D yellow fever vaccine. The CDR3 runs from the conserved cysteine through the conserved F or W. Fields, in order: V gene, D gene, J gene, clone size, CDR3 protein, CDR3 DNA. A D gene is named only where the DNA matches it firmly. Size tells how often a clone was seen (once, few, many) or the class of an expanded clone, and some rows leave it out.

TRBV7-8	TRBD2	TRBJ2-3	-	CASSPASGRMADTQYF	TGTGCCAGCAGCCCAGCAAGCGGGAGGATGGCAGATACGCAGTATTTT
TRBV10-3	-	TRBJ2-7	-	CAIKGLVAYEQYF	TGTGCCATCAAGGGGCTAGTAGCCTACGAGCAGTACTTC
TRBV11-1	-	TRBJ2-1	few	CASSLSGNRNEQFF	TGTGCCAGCAGCTTGTCCGGGAATCGGAATGAGCAGTTCTTC
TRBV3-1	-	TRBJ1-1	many	CASSPPGREAFF	TGTGCCAGCAGCCCTCCGGGGAGGGAGGCTTTCTTT
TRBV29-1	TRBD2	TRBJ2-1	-	CSVHPSGRGNEQFF	TGCAGCGTTCATCCCAGCGGGAGAGGGAATGAGCAGTTCTTC
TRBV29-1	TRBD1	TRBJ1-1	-	CSVEVSGTGVTEAFF	TGCAGCGTTGAAGTCTCCGGGACAGGGGTCACTGAAGCTTTCTTT
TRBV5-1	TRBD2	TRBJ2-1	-	CASSLSSGSDNEQFF	TGCGCCAGCAGCTTATCTAGCGGGAGCGACAATGAGCAGTTCTTC
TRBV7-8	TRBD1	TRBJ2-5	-	CASSFTTGLGETQYF	TGTGCCAGCAGCTTTACGACAGGGTTGGGCGAGACCCAGTACTTC
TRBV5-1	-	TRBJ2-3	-	CASSSGWKDTQYF	TGCGCCAGCAGCTCCGGGTGGAAAGATACGCAGTATTTT
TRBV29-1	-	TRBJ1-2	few	CSVGNRVHGYTF	TGCAGCGTTGGGAACAGGGTGCATGGCTACACCTTC
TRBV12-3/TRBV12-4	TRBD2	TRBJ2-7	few	CASSFAVWTSPYEQYF	TGTGCCAGCAGTTTCGCTGTATGGACTAGTCCCTACGAGCAGTACTTC
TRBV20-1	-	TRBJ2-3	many	CSAIQLRTDTQYF	TGCAGTGCTATCCAACTCCGGACAGATACGCAGTATTTT
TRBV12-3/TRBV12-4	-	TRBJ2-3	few	CASTELGPDTQYF	TGTGCCTCGACGGAGTTGGGTCCAGATACGCAGTATTTT
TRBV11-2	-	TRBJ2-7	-	CASRVAQGSYEQYF	TGTGCCAGCAGAGTAGCCCAGGGCTCCTACGAGCAGTACTTC
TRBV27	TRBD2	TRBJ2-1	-	CASSSGLDGSYNEQFF	TGTGCCAGCAGTTCTGGACTAGATGGTTCCTACAATGAGCAGTTCTTC
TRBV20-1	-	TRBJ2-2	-	CSARDSGGAGELFF	TGCAGTGCTAGAGATAGTGGTGGAGCCGGGGAGCTGTTTTTT
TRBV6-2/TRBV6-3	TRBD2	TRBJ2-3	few	CASSAGLALAKDTQYF	TGTGCCAGCAGTGCCGGACTAGCCCTCGCAAAAGATACGCAGTATTTT
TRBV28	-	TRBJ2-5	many	CASSFGGLETQYF	TGTGCCAGCAGTTTCGGAGGGTTGGAGACCCAGTACTTC
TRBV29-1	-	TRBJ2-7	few	CSVELTETYEQYF	TGCAGCGTTGAACTAACAGAGACCTACGAGCAGTACTTC
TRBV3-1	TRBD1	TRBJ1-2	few	CASSQEWDRGGGYTF	TGTGCCAGCAGCCAAGAATGGGACAGGGGAGGAGGCTACACCTTC
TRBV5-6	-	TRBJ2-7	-	CASSLLRTNEQYF	TGTGCCAGCAGCTTGCTCAGAACCAACGAGCAGTACTTC
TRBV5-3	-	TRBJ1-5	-	CASWQQMRPEHF	TGTGCCTCCTGGCAGCAGATGCGGCCTGAGCATTTT
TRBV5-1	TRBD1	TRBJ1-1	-	CASSFRQGLGTEAFF	TGCGCCAGCAGCTTTCGACAGGGGCTGGGGACTGAAGCTTTCTTT
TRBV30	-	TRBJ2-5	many	CAWSGQAPETQYF	TGTGCCTGGAGTGGGCAGGCCCCGGAGACCCAGTACTTC
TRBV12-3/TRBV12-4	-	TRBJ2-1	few	CASAPEAGEDEQFF	TGTGCCAGCGCCCCCGAGGCGGGTGAGGATGAGCAGTTCTTC
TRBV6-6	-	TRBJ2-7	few	CASSHRAPYEQYF	TGTGCCAGCAGTCACAGGGCCCCCTACGAGCAGTACTTC
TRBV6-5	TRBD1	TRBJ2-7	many	CASSYRDRGIYEQYF	TGTGCCAGCAGTTACCGGGACAGGGGAATCTACGAGCAGTACTTC
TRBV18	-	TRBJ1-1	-	CASSNNRGAAEAFF	TGTGCCAGCTCAAACAACCGGGGGGCGGCTGAAGCTTTCTTT
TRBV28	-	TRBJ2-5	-	CASSPPGVAEETQYF	TGTGCCAGCAGCCCTCCCGGGGTAGCGGAAGAGACCCAGTACTTC
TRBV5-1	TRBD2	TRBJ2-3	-	CASSSPGTRATDTQYF	TGCGCCAGCAGCTCTCCCGGGACTAGGGCGACAGATACGCAGTATTTT
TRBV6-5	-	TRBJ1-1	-	CASSYVVGQNTEAFF	TGTGCCAGCAGTTACGTCGTGGGGCAGAACACTGAAGCTTTCTTT
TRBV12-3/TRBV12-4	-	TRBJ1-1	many	CASSSRGRVNTEAFF	TGTGCCAGCAGTTCCAGGGGTAGGGTCAACACTGAAGCTTTCTTT
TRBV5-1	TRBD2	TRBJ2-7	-	CASSLGASGSYGEQYF	TGCGCCAGCAGCTTGGGGGCTAGCGGGAGCTATGGAGAGCAGTACTTC
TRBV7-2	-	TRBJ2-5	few	CASSLFRDATQYF	TGTGCCAGCAGCTTATTCCGAGATGCGACCCAGTACTTC
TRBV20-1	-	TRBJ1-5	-	CSATTDPNQPQHF	TGCAGTGCTACGACAGACCCCAATCAGCCCCAGCATTTT
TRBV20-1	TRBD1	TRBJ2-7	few	CSAAPRTGDNEQYF	TGCAGTGCTGCCCCCCGGACAGGGGACAACGAGCAGTACTTC
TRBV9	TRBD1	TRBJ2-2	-	CASSTFGTGGAGELFF	TGTGCCAGCAGCACCTTTGGGACAGGGGGAGCCGGGGAGCTGTTTTTT
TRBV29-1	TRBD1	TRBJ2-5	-	CSVSGQGETQYF	TGCAGCGTTTCAGGACAGGGTGAGACCCAGTACTTC
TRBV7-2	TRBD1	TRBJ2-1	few	CASSVTGGNYNEQFF	TGTGCCAGCAGCGTCACAGGGGGGAACTACAATGAGCAGTTCTTC
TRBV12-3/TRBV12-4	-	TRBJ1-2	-	CASSLGHLYGYTF	TGTGCCAGCAGCCTGGGACACCTCTATGGCTACACCTTC
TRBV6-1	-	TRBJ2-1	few	CASSEYGNEQFF	TGTGCCAGCAGTGAGTACGGCAATGAGCAGTTCTTC
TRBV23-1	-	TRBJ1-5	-	CASSQWDGVGNQPQHF	TGCGCCAGCAGTCAATGGGACGGGGTCGGCAATCAGCCCCAGCATTTT
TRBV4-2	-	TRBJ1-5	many	CASSQDLGPQHF	TGTGCCAGCAGCCAAGATCTGGGGCCCCAGCATTTT
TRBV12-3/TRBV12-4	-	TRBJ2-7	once	CASTQRDGYEQYF	TGTGCCAGCACACAACGGGACGGCTACGAGCAGTACTTC
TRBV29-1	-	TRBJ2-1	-	CSGRIGNEQFF	TGCAGCGGTCGAATAGGAAATGAGCAGTTCTTC
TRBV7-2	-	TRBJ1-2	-	CASSLGRDYGYTF	TGTGCCAGCAGCTTAGGAAGGGACTATGGCTACACCTTC
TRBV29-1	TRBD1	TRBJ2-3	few	CSVEWGQAPTDTQYF	TGCAGCGTTGAATGGGGACAGGCCCCCACAGATACGCAGTATTTT
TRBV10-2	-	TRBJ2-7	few	CASASPGRFEQYF	TGCGCCAGCGCCTCCCCAGGTCGGTTCGAGCAGTACTTC
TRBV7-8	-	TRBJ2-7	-	CASSPRDSSGYEQYF	TGTGCCAGCAGCCCCCGGGATAGTAGCGGCTACGAGCAGTACTTC
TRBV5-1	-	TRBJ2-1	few	CASSPPTPYNEQFF	TGCGCCAGCAGCCCACCTACCCCCTACAATGAGCAGTTCTTC
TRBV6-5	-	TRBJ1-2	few	CASSNRDGRDGYTF	TGTGCCAGCAGTAACCGGGACGGGCGGGACGGCTACACCTTC
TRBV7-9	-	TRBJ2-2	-	CASSSPGQRNTGELFF	TGTGCCAGCAGCTCTCCGGGCCAGCGAAACACCGGGGAGCTGTTTTTT
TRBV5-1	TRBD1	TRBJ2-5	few	CASTFTGAWLETQYF	TGCGCCAGCACTTTTACAGGGGCCTGGCTAGAGACCCAGTACTTC
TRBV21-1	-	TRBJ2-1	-	CASRSTGVASYSYNEQFF	TGTGCCAGCAGGTCCACAGGGGTGGCAAGTTACTCCTACAATGAGCAGTTCTTC
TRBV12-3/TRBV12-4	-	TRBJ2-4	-	CASSLRRQDKNIQYF	TGTGCCAGCAGTTTACGCCGGCAAGATAAAAACATTCAGTACTTC